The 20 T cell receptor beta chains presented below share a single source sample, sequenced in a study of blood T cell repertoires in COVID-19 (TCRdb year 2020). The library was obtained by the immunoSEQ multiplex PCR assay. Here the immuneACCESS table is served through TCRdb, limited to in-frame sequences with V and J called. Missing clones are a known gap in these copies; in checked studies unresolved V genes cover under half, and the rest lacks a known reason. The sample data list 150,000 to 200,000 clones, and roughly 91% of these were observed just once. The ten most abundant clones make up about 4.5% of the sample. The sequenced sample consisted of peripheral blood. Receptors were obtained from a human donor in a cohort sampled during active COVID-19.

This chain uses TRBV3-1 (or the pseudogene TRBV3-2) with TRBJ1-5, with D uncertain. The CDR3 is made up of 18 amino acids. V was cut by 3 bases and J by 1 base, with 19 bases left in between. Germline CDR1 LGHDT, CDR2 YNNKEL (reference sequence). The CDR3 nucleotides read TGTGCCAGCAGCCATCCCTGGGCGGGGAAAAGGAGCAATCAGCCCCAGCATTTT. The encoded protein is CASSHPWAGKRSNQPQHF.

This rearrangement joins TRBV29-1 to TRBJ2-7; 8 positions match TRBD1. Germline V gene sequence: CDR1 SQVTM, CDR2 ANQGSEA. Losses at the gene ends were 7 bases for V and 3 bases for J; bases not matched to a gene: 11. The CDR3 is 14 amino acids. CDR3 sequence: CSAQEQGGVYEQYF. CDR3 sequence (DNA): TGCAGCGCCCAGGAACAGGGGGGAGTCTACGAGCAGTACTTC.

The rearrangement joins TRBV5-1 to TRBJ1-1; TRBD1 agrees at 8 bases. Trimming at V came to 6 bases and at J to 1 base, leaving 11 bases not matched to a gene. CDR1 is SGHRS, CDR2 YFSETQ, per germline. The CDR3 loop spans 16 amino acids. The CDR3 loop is CASKPDRGTGNTEAFF. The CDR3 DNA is TGCGCCAGCAAACCTGACAGGGGCACGGGGAACACTGAAGCTTTCTTT.

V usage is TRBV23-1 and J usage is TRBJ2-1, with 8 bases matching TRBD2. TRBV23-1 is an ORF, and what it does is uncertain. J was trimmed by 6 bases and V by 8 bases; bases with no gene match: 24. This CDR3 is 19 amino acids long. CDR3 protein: CASFPDSLKHSGMGNEQFF. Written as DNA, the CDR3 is TGCGCCAGCTTTCCGGACAGTCTTAAGCATAGCGGGATGGGCAATGAGCAGTTCTTC.

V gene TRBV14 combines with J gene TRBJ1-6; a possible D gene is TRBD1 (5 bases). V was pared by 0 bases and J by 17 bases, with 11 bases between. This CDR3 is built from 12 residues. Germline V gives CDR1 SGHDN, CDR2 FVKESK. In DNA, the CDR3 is TGTGCCAGCAGCCAAGATATGGGGCCCATCCACTTT. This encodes CASSQDMGPIHF.

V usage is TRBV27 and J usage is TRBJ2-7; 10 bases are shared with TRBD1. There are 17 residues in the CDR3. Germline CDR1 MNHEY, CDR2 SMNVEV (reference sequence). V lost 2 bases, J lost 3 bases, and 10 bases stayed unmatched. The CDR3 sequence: CASSLKPRTGGFYEQYF. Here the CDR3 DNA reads TGTGCCAGCAGTTTAAAACCGCGGACAGGGGGTTTCTACGAGCAGTACTTC.

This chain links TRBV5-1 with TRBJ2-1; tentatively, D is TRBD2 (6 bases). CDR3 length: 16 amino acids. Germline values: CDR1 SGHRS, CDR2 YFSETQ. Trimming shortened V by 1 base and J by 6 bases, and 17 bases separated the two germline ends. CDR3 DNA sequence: TGCGCCAGCAGCTTGCCCCGGGAGTTGAGGGGCAATGAGCAGTTCTTC. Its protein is CASSLPRELRGNEQFF.

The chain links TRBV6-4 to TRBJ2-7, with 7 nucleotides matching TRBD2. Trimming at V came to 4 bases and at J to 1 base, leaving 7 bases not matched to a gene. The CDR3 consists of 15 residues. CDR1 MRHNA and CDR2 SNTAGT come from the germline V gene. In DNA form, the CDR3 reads TGTGCCAGCAGTGCCGAGAGCGGGATGTCCTACGAGCAGTACTTC. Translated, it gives CASSAESGMSYEQYF.

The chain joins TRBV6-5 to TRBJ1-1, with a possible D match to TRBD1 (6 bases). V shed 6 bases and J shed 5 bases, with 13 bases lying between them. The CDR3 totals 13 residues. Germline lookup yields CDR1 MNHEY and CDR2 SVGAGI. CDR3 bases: TGTGCCAGCAGGTTAGGGGGGGCGACTGAAGCTTTCTTT. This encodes CASRLGGATEAFF.

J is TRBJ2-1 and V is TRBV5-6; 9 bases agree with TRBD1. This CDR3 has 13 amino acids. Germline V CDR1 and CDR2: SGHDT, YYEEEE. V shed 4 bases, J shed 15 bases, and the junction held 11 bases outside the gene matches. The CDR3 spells CASSGRTGVGVFF. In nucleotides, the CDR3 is TGTGCCAGCAGCGGTCGGACAGGGGTGGGTGTGTTCTTC.

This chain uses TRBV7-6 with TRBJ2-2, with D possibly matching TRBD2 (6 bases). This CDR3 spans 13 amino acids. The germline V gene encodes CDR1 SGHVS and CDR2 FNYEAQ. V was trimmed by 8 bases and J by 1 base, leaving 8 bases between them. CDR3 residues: CASRLVNTGELFF. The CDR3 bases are TGTGCCAGCCGACTAGTGAACACCGGGGAGCTGTTTTTT.

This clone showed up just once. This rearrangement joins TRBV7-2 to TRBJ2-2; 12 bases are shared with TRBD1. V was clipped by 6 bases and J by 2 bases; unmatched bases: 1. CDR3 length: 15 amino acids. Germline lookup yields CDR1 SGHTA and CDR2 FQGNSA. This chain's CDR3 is CASRGQGANTGELFF. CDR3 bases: TGTGCCAGCAGGGGACAGGGGGCTAACACCGGGGAGCTGTTTTTT.

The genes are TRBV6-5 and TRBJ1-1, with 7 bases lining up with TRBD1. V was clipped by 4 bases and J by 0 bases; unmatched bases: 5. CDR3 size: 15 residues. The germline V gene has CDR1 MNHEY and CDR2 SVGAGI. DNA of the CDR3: TGTGCCAGCAGTTCACGACAGGGAATGAACACTGAAGCTTTCTTT. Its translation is CASSSRQGMNTEAFF.

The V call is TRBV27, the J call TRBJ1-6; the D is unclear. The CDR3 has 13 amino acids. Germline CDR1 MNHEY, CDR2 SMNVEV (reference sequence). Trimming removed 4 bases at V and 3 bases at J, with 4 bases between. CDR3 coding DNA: TGTGCCAGCAGTTACAGCTATAATTCACCCCTCCACTTT. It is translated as CASSYSYNSPLHF.

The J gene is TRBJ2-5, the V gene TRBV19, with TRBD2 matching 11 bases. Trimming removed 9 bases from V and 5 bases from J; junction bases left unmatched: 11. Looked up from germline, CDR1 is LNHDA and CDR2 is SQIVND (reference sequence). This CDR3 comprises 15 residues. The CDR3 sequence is CASQSLAGETETQYF. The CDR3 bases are TGTGCCAGCCAATCACTAGCGGGGGAAACGGAGACCCAGTACTTC.

The CDR3 region is CSVGTSGTGELFF. In DNA, the CDR3 is TGCAGCGTAGGGACTAGTGGGACCGGGGAGCTGTTTTTT. The chain combines TRBV29-1 with TRBJ2-2, with 8 bases that match TRBD2. This CDR3 spans 13 amino acids. The germline V gene has CDR1 SQVTM and CDR2 ANQGSEA. J lost 5 bases, V lost 6 bases, and 5 bases had no gene match.

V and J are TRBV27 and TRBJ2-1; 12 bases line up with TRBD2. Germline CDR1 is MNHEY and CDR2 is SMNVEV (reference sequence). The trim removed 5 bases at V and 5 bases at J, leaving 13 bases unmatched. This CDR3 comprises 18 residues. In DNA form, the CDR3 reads TGTGCCAGCAGTCGCCCGACTAGCGGGAGCTTTATGAACAATGAGCAGTTCTTC. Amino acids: CASSRPTSGSFMNNEQFF.

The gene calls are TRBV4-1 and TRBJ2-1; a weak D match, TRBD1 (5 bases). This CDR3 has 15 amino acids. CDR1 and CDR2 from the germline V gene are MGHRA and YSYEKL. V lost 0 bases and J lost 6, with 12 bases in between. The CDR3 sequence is CASSQEGRVSNEQFF. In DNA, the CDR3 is TGCGCCAGCAGCCAAGAGGGCAGGGTGAGCAATGAGCAGTTCTTC.

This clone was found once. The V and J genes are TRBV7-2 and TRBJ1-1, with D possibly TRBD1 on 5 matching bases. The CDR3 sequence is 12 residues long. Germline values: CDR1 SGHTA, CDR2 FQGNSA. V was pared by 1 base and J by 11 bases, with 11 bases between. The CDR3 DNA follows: TGTGCCAGCAGCTTAGGTCAGGGTTCGGCTTTCTTT. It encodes CASSLGQGSAFF.

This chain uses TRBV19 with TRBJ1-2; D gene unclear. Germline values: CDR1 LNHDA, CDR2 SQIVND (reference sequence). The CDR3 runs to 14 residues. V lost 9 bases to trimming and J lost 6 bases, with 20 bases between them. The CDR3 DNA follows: TGTGCCAGCGCCATAGAGCGGGCCCGGGATGGCTACACCTTC. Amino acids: CASAIERARDGYTF.